This entry lists 29 T cell receptor beta chains sequenced from one sample in a study of T cell changes during pregnancy in multiple sclerosis. The repertoire was sequenced with immunoSEQ multiplex PCR; TCRdb's copy has only in-frame clones and lacks some. The sample lists about 57,000 clones, approximately 93% occurring once. The input for sequencing was peripheral blood, taken after pregnancy. The receptors shown here come from a female donor with multiple sclerosis, enrolled in a pregnancy study.

V usage is TRBV19 and J usage is TRBJ2-1; 13 bases are a match to TRBD2. This CDR3 contains 12 residues. The V gene's germline CDR1 is LNHDA and CDR2 SQIVND (reference sequence). V lost 6 bases to trimming and J lost 16 bases; unmatched junction nucleotides: 6. CDR3 residues: CASRLAGGGHFF. As DNA, the CDR3 is TGTGCCAGTAGACTAGCGGGAGGGGGCCATTTCTTC.

The J gene is TRBJ2-1, the V gene TRBV14; 10 nucleotides line up with TRBD2. Germline V lookup: CDR1 SGHDN, CDR2 FVKESK. This CDR3 region has 16 residues. V lost 0 bases, J lost 9 bases, and 8 bases stayed unmatched. The CDR3 bases are TGTGCCAGCAGCCAAGAGGGGACTAGCGTAAAAGTTGAGCAGTTCTTC. It codes for CASSQEGTSVKVEQFF. Filled out from reference TRBV14 and TRBJ2-1, the complete variable domain reads EAGVTQFPSHSVIEKGQTVTLRCDPISGHDNLYWYRRVMGKEIKFLLHFVKESKQDESGMPNNRFLAERTGGTYSTLKVQPAELEDSGVYFCASSQEGTSVKVEQFFGPGTRLTVL.

This sequence joins TRBV7-6 and TRBJ2-1; D unresolved. This CDR3 is 15 amino acids long. Germline lookup yields CDR1 SGHVS and CDR2 FNYEAQ. The V end was cut by 1 base, the J end by 4 bases, with 11 bases between. DNA of the CDR3: TGTGCCAGCAGCTTAGGGCTAGGATGGTACAATGAGCAGTTCTTC. It yields the protein CASSLGLGWYNEQFF.

The rearrangement uses TRBV27 and TRBJ2-3; D not certain. Deletions cut 0 bases from V and 3 bases from J, with 10 bases between. This CDR3 contains 15 residues. Germline V CDR1 and CDR2: MNHEY, SMNVEV (reference sequence). The CDR3 nucleotides read TGTGCCAGCAGTTTATCGATCGCAGTAACAGATACGCAGTATTTT. It specifies CASSLSIAVTDTQYF.

This chain connects TRBV5-6 to TRBJ2-7; possibly TRBD2 for D (5 bases). The CDR3 has 15 residues. Germline CDR1 SGHDT, CDR2 YYEEEE. Deletions cut 1 base from V and 2 bases from J, with 13 bases between. Here the CDR3 reads CASSLRSSLPYEQYF. The DNA of the CDR3 is TGTGCCAGCAGCTTGCGGTCTAGCCTTCCCTACGAGCAGTACTTC.

This chain connects TRBV7-2 to TRBJ1-4; D is undetermined. Germline assignment: CDR1 SGHTA and CDR2 FQGNSA. CDR3 length equals 12 residues. V shed 5 bases and J shed 7 bases, with 8 bases lying between them. CDR3: CASSSRGEKLFF. Written as DNA, the CDR3 is TGTGCCAGCAGCAGCCGAGGTGAAAAACTGTTTTTT.

The V and J genes are TRBV6-4 and TRBJ2-1, with 11 bases fitting TRBD2. Germline lookup yields CDR1 MRHNA and CDR2 SNTAGT. This CDR3 region has 15 residues. J was trimmed by 9 bases and V by 3 bases; bases with no gene match: 7. CDR3 sequence: CASSDSTSGSGEQFF. In DNA, the CDR3 is TGTGCCAGCAGTGATTCTACTAGCGGGAGTGGTGAGCAGTTCTTC.

This chain joins TRBV4-3 and TRBJ2-1; 13 nucleotides match TRBD2. This CDR3 is 17 amino acids long. The trim removed 0 bases at V and 7 bases at J, leaving 6 bases unmatched. CDR1 and CDR2 (germline): LGHNA, YSLEER. CDR3: CASSQDLLAGGRNEQFF. The CDR3 bases are TGCGCCAGCAGCCAAGATCTACTAGCGGGAGGGCGTAATGAGCAGTTCTTC.

CDR3 sequence reads: CASSLSGRRQETQYF. CDR3 sequence (DNA): TGTGCCAGCAGCTTAAGTGGGAGACGTCAAGAGACCCAGTACTTC. The rearrangement links TRBV7-2 to TRBJ2-5; D is perhaps TRBD2 (5 bases). From germline, CDR1 is SGHTA and CDR2 FQGNSA. V lost 2 bases and J 2 bases, leaving 12 bases between the germline ends. CDR3 length equals 15 residues.

V is TRBV10-2 and J is TRBJ2-7; 12 bases are shared with TRBD2. V lost 7 bases and J lost 4; bases outside the gene matches: 11. This CDR3 comprises 16 residues. Germline V gene data show CDR1 as WSHSY and CDR2 as SAAADI. CDR3 sequence (DNA): TGCGCCAGCAACCCCTCCAAGACTAGCGGGAGTTACGAGCAGTACTTC. This translates into CASNPSKTSGSYEQYF.

V and J are TRBV29-1 and TRBJ1-2; tentative D call: TRBD1 (6 bases). Germline V gene sequence: CDR1 SQVTM, CDR2 ANQGSEA. The CDR3 is 12 amino acids. V lost 7 bases, J lost 4 bases, and 13 bases lay in between. Written as DNA, the CDR3 is TGCAGCGCTTACAGGGAGGGCTATGGCTACACCTTC. It translates to CSAYREGYGYTF.

This chain links TRBV6-6 with TRBJ2-7, with D maybe TRBD1 (6 bases). Per the germline V gene, CDR1 is MNHNY and CDR2 is SVGAGI (reference sequence). The CDR3 loop spans 13 amino acids. V was trimmed by 0 bases and J by 7 bases, leaving 10 bases between them. The CDR3 region is CASSYSGAEEQYF. The DNA of the CDR3 is TGTGCCAGCAGTTACTCGGGGGCGGAAGAGCAGTACTTC.

The chain recombines TRBV4-3 with TRBJ2-3, with 12 nucleotides matching TRBD2. V was pared by 0 bases and J by 4 bases, with 2 bases of the junction left unmatched. The CDR3 covers 16 residues. Germline V gene sequence: CDR1 LGHNA, CDR2 YSLEER. The CDR3 sequence: CASSQDLAGGPDTQYF. DNA for the CDR3: TGCGCCAGCAGCCAAGATCTAGCGGGAGGGCCAGATACGCAGTATTTT.

V usage is TRBV6-6 and J usage is TRBJ1-1; 8 nucleotides match TRBD1. The CDR3 extends over 16 amino acids. V shed 6 bases and J 3 bases; nucleotides not matched to a gene: 12. The germline V gene has CDR1 MNHNY and CDR2 SVGAGI (reference sequence). The DNA of the CDR3 is TGTGCCAGCAGCCCTCCTCGGACAGGGTGGCACACTGAAGCTTTCTTT. It codes for CASSPPRTGWHTEAFF.

The chain employs TRBV27 and TRBJ1-2; D may be TRBD1 (6 bases). The germline CDR1 and CDR2 sequences are MNHEY and SMNVEV (reference sequence). The CDR3 has 13 amino acids. Trimming cost V 7 bases and J 7 bases, with 16 bases left between them. The CDR3 loop is CASTPGGAGGYTF. In DNA form, the CDR3 reads TGTGCCAGCACCCCGGGGGGGGCAGGTGGCTACACCTTC.

The chain is built from TRBV7-8 and TRBJ2-3; no firm D call. V lost 2 bases and J 9 bases, leaving 15 bases between the germline ends. Germline values: CDR1 SGHVS, CDR2 FQNEAQ. The CDR3 covers 14 residues. CDR3 coding DNA: TGTGCCAGCAGCTTAACTTCGGCGGCAAACACGCAGTATTTT. This encodes CASSLTSAANTQYF.

This clone has a handful of counts. Other DNA sequences within the sample encode an identical CDR3. The chain uses TRBV14 and TRBJ1-1; unclear D gene. The CDR3 loop spans 14 amino acids. The V gene lost 1 base and the J gene lost 0 bases, with 6 bases spanning the gap. CDR1 and CDR2 (germline): SGHDN, FVKESK. For the CDR3, the DNA is TGTGCCAGCAGCCAAGCGGGAATGAACACTGAAGCTTTCTTT. Amino acids: CASSQAGMNTEAFF.

This chain joins TRBV19 and TRBJ2-5, with TRBD2 matching 9 bases. The V and J ends lost 5 bases and 4 bases, in that order; junction bases with no gene match: 8. Germline V CDR1 and CDR2: LNHDA, SQIVND (reference sequence). There are 15 residues in the CDR3. Written as DNA, the CDR3 is TGTGCCAGTAGTTCAACTAGCGGGCCCAGAGAGACCCAGTACTTC. Residues: CASSSTSGPRETQYF.

This chain uses TRBV7-2 with TRBJ2-2; 10 nucleotides match TRBD2. Trimming removed 2 bases from V and 4 bases from J; junction bases left unmatched: 4. The germline V gene encodes CDR1 SGHTA and CDR2 FQGNSA. This CDR3 region has 16 residues. DNA for the CDR3: TGTGCCAGCAGCTTAAGCGGGAGGGCCCTCACCGGGGAGCTGTTTTTT. This encodes CASSLSGRALTGELFF.

As to this clone: Its ends do not fully match the called genes, so a read error is possible. The rearrangement joins TRBV4-1 to TRBJ2-2; the match to TRBD2 covers 9 bases. Germline V gives CDR1 MGHRA, CDR2 YSYEKL. The CDR3 loop spans 16 amino acids. The CDR3 protein is CASSPLGLANTGELLF. In DNA, the CDR3 is TGCGCCAGCAGCCCTTTGGGACTAGCAAACACCGGGGAGCTGCTTTTT.

The V and J genes are TRBV9 and TRBJ1-2; 8 bases agree with TRBD1. V was pared by 5 bases and J by 4 bases, with 7 bases of the junction left unmatched. CDR1 SGDLS and CDR2 YYNGEE come from the germline V gene. There are 14 residues in the CDR3. The CDR3 protein is CASRSGQGPYGYTF. The CDR3 DNA reads as TGTGCCAGCAGGTCAGGACAGGGCCCCTATGGCTACACCTTC.

This chain uses TRBV4-3 with TRBJ2-3, with TRBD2 identical over 7 bases. V lost 3 bases and J lost 4; bases outside the gene matches: 4. CDR3 size: 14 residues. CDR1 LGHNA and CDR2 YSLEER come from the germline V gene. CDR3 sequence: CASSHSREPDTQYF. CDR3 coding DNA: TGCGCCAGCAGCCATTCGCGGGAGCCAGATACGCAGTATTTT.

The J gene is TRBJ2-1, the V gene TRBV19; D gene ambiguous. The CDR3 runs to 14 residues. V shed 6 bases and J shed 0 bases, with 9 bases lying between them. In germline, CDR1 is LNHDA, CDR2 SQIVND (reference sequence). The CDR3 sequence: CASSPHYSYNEQFF. The CDR3 nucleotides read TGTGCCAGTAGCCCTCACTACTCCTACAATGAGCAGTTCTTC.

This sequence joins TRBV18 and TRBJ2-5; no definite D call. Trimming shortened V by 2 bases and J by 2 bases, and 3 bases separated the two germline ends. The CDR3 totals 12 residues. Germline CDR1 reads KGHSH; CDR2 reads LQKENI. The CDR3 bases are TGTGCCAGCTCACCAGAGCAAGAGACCCAGTACTTC. Encoded protein: CASSPEQETQYF.

J is TRBJ1-2 and V is TRBV7-9; no clear D gene. CDR1 is SEHNR and CDR2 is FQNEAQ in the germline V gene (reference sequence). The length of the CDR3 is 13 residues. Deletions cut 5 bases from V and 8 bases from J, with 15 bases between. CDR3 residues: CASSPLQAWGYTF. CDR3 DNA: TGTGCCAGCAGCCCACTTCAGGCATGGGGCTACACCTTC.

The chain links TRBV7-2 to TRBJ2-7; 11 positions match TRBD2. V shed 5 bases, J shed 4 bases, and the junction held 13 bases outside the gene matches. Germline CDR1 reads SGHTA; CDR2 reads FQGNSA. The CDR3 has 17 amino acids. DNA of the CDR3: TGTGCCAGCAGCCCAAGGGGACTGGGACTAGCGGAGTACGAGCAGTACTTC. Protein product: CASSPRGLGLAEYEQYF.

The chain employs TRBV27 and TRBJ2-1; 7 bases agree with TRBD2. J was trimmed by 5 bases and V by 2 bases; bases with no gene match: 15. Germline values: CDR1 MNHEY, CDR2 SMNVEV (reference sequence). The CDR3 has 18 amino acids. CDR3 coding DNA: TGTGCCAGCAGTTTAATTCCAGAGTTACTAGCGAAGGACAATGAGCAGTTCTTC. Its protein is CASSLIPELLAKDNEQFF.

This clone has a single count. The CDR3 here is CASSLSFSYNEQFF. CDR3 nucleotides: TGTGCCAGCAGTCTTTCCTTCTCCTACAATGAGCAGTTCTTC. This chain connects TRBV27 to TRBJ2-1; no definite D call. The CDR3 sequence is 14 residues long. Trimming left V 5 bases short and J 0 bases short, with 8 bases between. Germline V gene data show CDR1 as MNHEY and CDR2 as SMNVEV (reference sequence).

The chain joins TRBV4-3 to TRBJ2-1, with 7 bases aligning to TRBD2. The CDR3 loop spans 17 amino acids. The trim removed 0 bases at V and 4 bases at J, leaving 9 bases unmatched. The germline V gene encodes CDR1 LGHNA and CDR2 YSLEER. The CDR3 coding sequence is TGCGCCAGCAGCCAAGATTTCCGCGGGAGCGGGTACAATGAGCAGTTCTTC. It is translated as CASSQDFRGSGYNEQFF.